This T cell receptor (beta chain) was found in a study of T cells in tumors and immune-related adverse events (dated by TCRdb to 2020 to 2022). Between the V and J ends, shortened by 1 base and 7 bases respectively, the junction contains 10 bases. CDR1 and CDR2 were assigned from the germline V gene as SGHNT and YENEEA. From the cysteine through the phenylalanine, the CDR3 covers 13 amino acids. Kept here is only the CDR3 DNA, which spans 39 bases and is read in frame from base 1. The TCR beta locus was amplified and sequenced using the immunoSEQ assay, from which bulk TCR Vbeta CDR3 data were obtained. The original methods were these. CDR3s were excluded if they were non-productive, were shorter than 7 amino acids, or did not start with C or end with F/W. Analysis was restricted to specimens with at least 1000 reads, and clonotypes were defined at the amino acid level. Clonality was calculated as 1 minus Pielou's evenness. Library sizes were equalized by abundance-weighted random subsampling with replacement, which was repeated 100 times so that 95% confidence intervals could be reported. The Morisita overlap index was used to quantify repertoire overlap, and the top 40 clones in each specimen were examined for overlap with the irAE. The source is immuneACCESS, and TCRdb retained only in-frame sequences with V and J called. Part of the clones is not carried over; for the studies checked, unresolved V genes explain less than half of this, and the remainder is unexplained. V and J calls and clone size are as listed in that table; D and trimming were resolved from the DNA. Recorded for this sample are roughly 23,000 clones; about 89% of them occurred a single time. The ten top clones hold approximately 1.4% of the sample.

What the treatment or condition label conveys for this sample: nivolumab (PD-1 blockade) given before sampling. The DNeasy Blood and Tissue Kit was used to extract DNA from the formalin-fixed paraffin-embedded specimens. On this clone: There is no known antigen for this receptor. No base qualities exist here, and no much larger clone lies one base off it.

Sequenced material: lymph node tissue, taken from a patient treated with anti-PD-1 therapy. The sequence was obtained from a female donor with metastatic renal cell carcinoma. Rearrangement joined TRBV11-3 to TRBJ1-2; the D gene cannot be resolved reliably. The DNA reads as follows: TGTGCCAGCAGCTTAGGTCGGCGTATTGGCTACACCTTC. It translates as CASSLGRRIGYTF.